This T cell receptor (beta chain) was observed in a study of shared clonotypes between healthy human individuals. On the study more broadly: Used for every donor were three CD4 naive, three CD4 memory, two CD8 naive and one CD8 memory plate. Broader study findings: Non-shared clonotypes had lower generation probabilities than those shared by all four donors.

A note on this clone: The antigen remains unidentified.

The CDR3 is made up of 12 amino acids. Looked up from germline, CDR1 is SNHLY and CDR2 is FYNNEI. The junction had 2 bases not matched to a gene; V was cut back by 5 bases and J by 8 bases. On sorted subsets, replicate PCRs used about 200 ng DNA, or 27,000 or so T cell genomes. Original processing methods: Junction-only immunoSEQ data arrived without quality scores, meaning filtering differed. Using immunoSEQ multiplex PCR, the repertoire was profiled, and TCRdb retains in-frame clones only, with some absent. The DNA was the basis for D and trimming; V, J and clone size are from that table. In the table there are roughly 1,600,000 clones, approximately 98.5% of which are singletons.

This sequence joins TRBV2 and TRBJ1-4; TRBD1 matches 7 bases. This TCR came from a man between 25 and 39 years old in good health. Material for sequencing was naive CD4+ T cells sorted from blood. Described subset: CD45RA+ positively selected. The CDR3 sequence: CASSQDREKLFF. CDR3 nucleotides: TGTGCCAGCAGTCAGGACAGGGAAAAACTGTTTTTT.